Listed below are T cell receptor beta chains from one sample, sequenced in a study of T cell repertoires in cytomegalovirus infection. These TCRs are of unknown antigen specificity. TCRdb processed the reads anew with MiXCR; each CDR3 protein has one entry. The table has some 100,000 distinct CDR3 sequences, around 30% seen once. Specimen: CD8+ T cells from cultured PBMCs, collected from culture after CMV antigen stimulation. These receptors were taken from a human donor in good health (CMV status not recorded). Some clones in this sample may be carry-over from other donors' samples. The CDR3 runs from the conserved cysteine through the conserved F or W.

V gene | CDR3 protein
TRBV5-6 | CASSIWGGLYNEQFF
TRBV12-3/TRBV12-4 | CASRTSAFYNEQFF
TRBV7-9 | CASRAQGGTQYF
TRBV6-5 | CASSYSGTSDYEQYF
TRBV20-1 | CSARQVLSSYNEQFF
TRBV12-3/TRBV12-4 | CASSHGTGYTEAFF
TRBV7-9 | CASSYRLGGYEQYF
TRBV29-1 | CSVEVLWSSTDTQYF
TRBV7-6 | CASSLKGLGQPQHF
TRBV20-1 | CSARALAGIWDTEAFF
TRBV13 | CASSLEAGRNTEAFF
TRBV7-3 | CASSLNGDRGTDTQYF
TRBV5-1 | CASSPEGPLYGYTF
TRBV5-4 | CASSFGTGLEGYTF
TRBV7-6 | CASSLSRERGDYTF
TRBV28 | CASTEWASHQPQHF
TRBV7-2 | CAGRGGQGGYGYTF